Listed here are 23 T cell receptor beta chains from one sample, sequenced in a study of blood T cell repertoires in COVID-19. Generated by immunoSEQ multiplex PCR, the TCRdb table keeps only in-frame clones and is missing some. The sample shows about 280,000 clones, around 86% of them seen only once. Sample: peripheral blood. The receptor set was obtained from a human donor in a cohort sampled during active COVID-19.

This clone was observed once. The gene calls are TRBV13 and TRBJ1-5; D unresolved. CDR3 size: 12 residues. V lost 4 bases and J 6 bases, leaving 7 bases between the germline ends. Germline CDR1 reads PRHDT; CDR2 reads FYEKMQ (reference sequence). CDR3 in amino acids: CASSSPGQPQHF. The CDR3 DNA reads as TGTGCCAGCAGCTCCCCGGGTCAGCCCCAGCATTTT.

This clone was found once. The chain carries TRBV6-5 and TRBJ1-6; D not certain. The CDR3 consists of 14 residues. Trimming cost V 2 bases and J 7 bases, with 9 bases left between them. Germline CDR1 is MNHEY and CDR2 is SVGAGI. The CDR3 here is CASSYRERNSPLHF. CDR3 nucleotide sequence: TGTGCCAGCAGTTACCGGGAAAGGAATTCACCCCTCCACTTT.

This clone has just one count. The chain couples TRBV9 to TRBJ1-4, with 7 nucleotides matching TRBD1. The CDR3 is 16 amino acids. The V gene end was trimmed by 1 base and the J gene end by 5 bases; junction bases not matched to a gene: 8. CDR1 and CDR2 (germline): SGDLS, YYNGEE. CDR3 in DNA: TGTGCCAGCAGCGTAACCCCCGGGACAGAGAATGAAAAACTGTTTTTT. It is translated as CASSVTPGTENEKLFF.

The rearrangement joins TRBV14 to TRBJ2-1, with a possible D match to TRBD1 (6 bases). Germline values: CDR1 SGHDN, CDR2 FVKESK. The CDR3 extends over 13 amino acids. The V and J ends lost 0 bases and 10 bases respectively, with 10 bases between them. The CDR3 coding sequence is TGTGCCAGCAGCCAAGATCTGAGGGGGGAGCAGTTCTTC. This codes for CASSQDLRGEQFF.

The gene calls are TRBV3-1 (or the pseudogene TRBV3-2) and TRBJ2-7; 7 positions match TRBD2. CDR1 LGHDT and CDR2 YNNKEL come from the germline V gene (reference sequence). J was trimmed by 0 bases and V by 7 bases; bases with no gene match: 6. This CDR3 has 14 residues. CDR3 coding DNA: TGTGCCAGCACCCCAGCGGGATCCTCCTACGAGCAGTACTTC. Its translation is CASTPAGSSYEQYF.

CDR3 coding DNA: TGCGCCAGCAGCTTATCAGCTGGAAACACCATATATTTT. It encodes CASSLSAGNTIYF. The V and J genes are TRBV5-1 and TRBJ1-3; D call uncertain. V lost 2 bases to trimming and J lost 2 bases, with 5 bases between them. The CDR3 length is 13 residues. CDR1 is SGHRS, CDR2 YFSETQ, per germline.

The chain employs TRBV25-1 and TRBJ2-7, with 12 bases aligning to TRBD2. The V gene's germline CDR1 is MGHDK and CDR2 SYGVNS. J was trimmed by 4 bases and V by 3 bases; bases with no gene match: 4. The CDR3 has 15 amino acids. CDR3: CASSDTTSGSYEQYF. The CDR3 region has the DNA TGTGCCAGCAGTGACACGACTAGCGGGAGTTACGAGCAGTACTTC.

The chain employs TRBV6-1 and TRBJ2-7, with TRBD1 matching 8 bases. V lost 3 bases, J lost 0 bases, and 4 bases stayed unmatched. The V gene's germline CDR1 is MNHNS and CDR2 SASEGT. The CDR3 sequence is 15 residues long. The CDR3 protein is CASSERDRGSYEQYF. The CDR3 DNA sequence: TGTGCCAGCAGTGAGAGAGACAGGGGCTCCTACGAGCAGTACTTC.

The genes are TRBV19 and TRBJ1-5; 7 nucleotides line up with TRBD1. J was trimmed by 2 bases and V by 3 bases; bases with no gene match: 7. This CDR3 is 16 amino acids long. The germline CDR1 and CDR2 sequences are LNHDA and SQIVND (reference sequence). The CDR3 sequence: CASSIASTGGNQPQHF. CDR3 DNA sequence: TGTGCCAGTAGTATCGCCTCTACAGGGGGCAATCAGCCCCAGCATTTT.

The V gene is TRBV6-6, the J gene TRBJ2-5; 10 bases map to TRBD2. J was trimmed by 5 bases and V by 5 bases; bases with no gene match: 2. CDR1 and CDR2 from the germline V gene are MNHNY and SVGAGI (reference sequence). This CDR3 comprises 13 residues. This CDR3 reads CASSLAGVETQYF. In DNA, the CDR3 is TGTGCCAGCAGTCTAGCGGGAGTGGAGACCCAGTACTTC.

This clone was observed once. J is TRBJ2-3 and V is TRBV28, with 7 bases identical to TRBD2. This CDR3 comprises 15 residues. Germline lookup yields CDR1 MDHEN and CDR2 SYDVKM. The V and J ends lost 0 bases and 1 base, in that order; junction bases with no gene match: 1. The DNA for the CDR3 is TGTGCCAGCAGTTTATGGAGCGGGGGCACAGATACGCAGTATTTT. Translating gives CASSLWSGGTDTQYF.

V is TRBV28 and J is TRBJ1-5, with 10 bases identical to TRBD1. CDR1 and CDR2 from the germline V gene are MDHEN and SYDVKM. Trimming took 6 bases from V and 5 from J; bases not matched to a gene: 7. The CDR3 contains 15 residues. The CDR3 DNA is TGTGCCAGCAGGTCTTATGGGACAGGGGATCAGCCCCAGCATTTT. This translates into CASRSYGTGDQPQHF.

The chain couples TRBV9 to TRBJ2-1; 9 nucleotides line up with TRBD2. Per germline, CDR1 SGDLS and CDR2 YYNGEE. The CDR3 contains 15 residues. V trimming: 3 bases; J trimming: 4 bases; junction bases outside the gene matches: 5. In DNA, the CDR3 is TGTGCCAGCAGCGCGGGACTAGCTGTGTACAATGAGCAGTTCTTC. Its protein is CASSAGLAVYNEQFF.

The V and J genes are TRBV6-5 and TRBJ1-4; tentatively, D is TRBD1 (5 bases). This CDR3 region has 14 residues. Germline CDR1 is MNHEY and CDR2 is SVGAGI. The V and J ends lost 6 bases and 6 bases respectively, with 14 bases between them. The CDR3 reads CASSPRDFYEKLFF. The DNA for the CDR3 is TGTGCCAGCAGCCCCCGGGACTTCTATGAAAAACTGTTTTTT.

This clone appeared once. The genes are TRBV5-6 and TRBJ2-7; 10 bases are a match to TRBD2. With V trimmed by 5 bases and J by 4 bases, 12 bases remained unmatched. The germline V gene has CDR1 SGHDT and CDR2 YYEEEE. The CDR3 loop spans 16 amino acids. CDR3 residues: CASSDPISSGSYEQYF. The CDR3 DNA is TGTGCCAGCAGTGACCCAATATCTAGCGGGAGTTACGAGCAGTACTTC.

The chain is built from TRBV5-1 and TRBJ1-5, with TRBD1 matching over 8 bases. The germline V gene has CDR1 SGHRS and CDR2 YFSETQ. The junction had 14 bases not matched to a gene; V was cut back by 6 bases and J by 0 bases. The CDR3 length is 18 residues. CDR3 sequence reads: CASNPRQGTYRSNQPQHF. The DNA for the CDR3 is TGCGCCAGCAACCCCCGACAGGGGACTTACCGTAGCAATCAGCCCCAGCATTTT. The full variable domain, in which reference TRBV5-1 and TRBJ1-5 provide the parts outside the CDR3, is KAGVTQTPRYLIKTRGQQVTLSCSPISGHRSVSWYQQTPGQGLQFLFEYFSETQRNKGNFPGRFSGRQFSNSRSEMNVSTLELGDSALYLCASNPRQGTYRSNQPQHFGDGTRLSIL.

This clone was seen a single time. The gene calls are TRBV19 and TRBJ2-1; 7 bases line up with TRBD2. The CDR3 has 13 residues. Per germline, CDR1 LNHDA and CDR2 SQIVND (reference sequence). V shed 10 bases and J 6 bases; nucleotides not matched to a gene: 9. The DNA of the CDR3 is TGTGCCACAAAAAGAGGGAGGGCCAATGAGCAGTTCTTC. Protein: CATKRGRANEQFF. The full variable domain, rest sourced from reference TRBV19 and TRBJ2-1, is DGGITQSPKYLFRKEGQNVTLSCEQNLNHDAMYWYRQDPGQGLRLIYYSQIVNDFQKGDIAEGYSVSREKKESFPLTVTSAQKNPTAFYLCATKRGRANEQFFGPGTRLTVL.

CDR3 loop: CASSMTSGGTGELFF. DNA for the CDR3: TGTGCCAGCAGCATGACTAGCGGAGGGACCGGGGAGCTGTTTTTT. J is TRBJ2-2 and V is TRBV9; 9 positions agree with TRBD2. V lost 4 bases, J lost 5 bases, and 6 bases stayed unmatched. Germline lookup yields CDR1 SGDLS and CDR2 YYNGEE. This CDR3 region has 15 residues.

This clone was recorded once. V and J are TRBV4-3 and TRBJ2-5; 10 nucleotides match TRBD2. V was pared by 2 bases and J by 3 bases, with 3 bases of the junction left unmatched. Per the germline V gene, CDR1 is LGHNA and CDR2 is YSLEER. The CDR3 loop spans 15 amino acids. This chain's CDR3 is CASSQLGLAEETQYF. CDR3 nucleotide sequence: TGCGCCAGCAGCCAACTCGGACTAGCGGAAGAGACCCAGTACTTC.

The J gene is TRBJ2-1, the V gene TRBV18; D not resolved. CDR3 length: 16 residues. Germline V gene sequence: CDR1 KGHSH, CDR2 LQKENI. V shed 3 bases and J shed 0 bases, with 12 bases lying between them. The CDR3 DNA follows: TGTGCCAGCTCACCGCTAAGCCCGAGCTCCTACAATGAGCAGTTCTTC. Its protein product is CASSPLSPSSYNEQFF.

J is TRBJ2-6 and V is TRBV5-1, with a tentative D call TRBD2 (6 bases). With 6 bases removed from V and 1 base from J, the gap between germline ends came to 8 bases. This CDR3 region has 14 residues. Germline values: CDR1 SGHRS, CDR2 YFSETQ. DNA for the CDR3: TGCGCCAGCAACAGCGGGTCTGGGGCCAACGTCCTGACTTTC. Translating it yields CASNSGSGANVLTF.

The chain recombines TRBV28 with TRBJ2-5, with 9 bases aligning to TRBD2. This CDR3 spans 15 amino acids. J was trimmed by 4 bases and V by 3 bases; bases with no gene match: 6. Germline loops: CDR1 MDHEN, CDR2 SYDVKM. The CDR3 here is CASSFPTSGRETQYF. The CDR3 DNA is TGTGCCAGCAGTTTCCCGACTAGCGGTCGAGAGACCCAGTACTTC.

The chain has TRBV19 and TRBJ1-1, with 8 nucleotides matching TRBD1. Germline loops: CDR1 LNHDA, CDR2 SQIVND (reference sequence). The CDR3 consists of 13 residues. Trimming at V came to 9 bases and at J to 7 bases, leaving 10 bases not matched to a gene. The CDR3 nucleotides read TGTGCCAGCCGGAGACAGGGGCGAGGTGAAGCTTTCTTT. It is translated as CASRRQGRGEAFF. Complete variable domain (other parts from reference TRBV19 and TRBJ1-1): DGGITQSPKYLFRKEGQNVTLSCEQNLNHDAMYWYRQDPGQGLRLIYYSQIVNDFQKGDIAEGYSVSREKKESFPLTVTSAQKNPTAFYLCASRRQGRGEAFFGQGTRLTVV.